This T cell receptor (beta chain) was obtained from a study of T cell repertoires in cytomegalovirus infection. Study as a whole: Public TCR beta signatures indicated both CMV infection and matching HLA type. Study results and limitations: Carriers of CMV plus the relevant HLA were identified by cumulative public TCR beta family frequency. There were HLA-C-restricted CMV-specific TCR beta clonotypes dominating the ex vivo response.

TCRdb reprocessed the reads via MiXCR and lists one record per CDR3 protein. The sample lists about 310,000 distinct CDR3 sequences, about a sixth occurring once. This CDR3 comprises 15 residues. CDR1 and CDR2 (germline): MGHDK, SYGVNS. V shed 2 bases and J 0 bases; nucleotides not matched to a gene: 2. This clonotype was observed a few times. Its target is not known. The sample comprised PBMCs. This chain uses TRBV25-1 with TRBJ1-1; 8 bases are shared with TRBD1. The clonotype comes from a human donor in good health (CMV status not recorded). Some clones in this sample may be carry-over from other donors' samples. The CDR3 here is CASSENRGVNTEAFF. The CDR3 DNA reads TGTGCCAGCAGTGAAAACAGGGGGGTGAACACTGAAGCTTTCTTT.